These T cell receptor beta chains were read from a single sample in a study of shared clonotypes between healthy human individuals. Repertoires were generated with immunoSEQ multiplex PCR, while TCRdb's copy carries only in-frame clones and drops some. Here the sample spans a few million clones, roughly 92% being singletons. Sequencing used naive CD4+ T cells sorted from blood. Every receptor here comes from a man younger than 30 in good health. Each CDR3 is given with its conserved first and last residue. D genes are given only for firm matches. Some rows mark clone size as missing; the rest say once, few, many or name a class of expanded clone.

CDR3nt	CDR3aa	v_gene	j_gene	len	abundance	d_gene
TGTGCCAGCAGCCAATCGGGCGCGATGGGTGGCTACACCTTC	CASSQSGAMGGYTF	TRBV6-5	TRBJ1-2	14	NA	NA
TGTGCCAGCAGTTTACCGGACAGGAGCTATGGCTACACCTTC	CASSLPDRSYGYTF	TRBV28	TRBJ1-2	14	NA	TRBD1
TGCAGCGTTGATCGGCGGGAGGGGTCAGATACGCAGTATTTT	CSVDRREGSDTQYF	TRBV29-1	TRBJ2-3	14	NA	TRBD2
TGTGCCACCAGCAGAGAGATTCTTCGGGATAACTATGGCTACACCTTC	CATSREILRDNYGYTF	TRBV15	TRBJ1-2	16	NA	NA
TGCAGCGTTCCACAGGGGTCGAGAAATGAGCAGTTCTTC	CSVPQGSRNEQFF	TRBV29-1	TRBJ2-1	13	NA	TRBD1
TGTGCCAGCAGCTTACTTCCACAGTCAACTACGAACACCGGGGAGCTGTTTTTT	CASSLLPQSTTNTGELFF	TRBV7-3	TRBJ2-2	18	NA	NA
TGTGCCAGCAGCTTCCCTCCCTCCGTGAACACTGAAGCTTTCTTT	CASSFPPSVNTEAFF	TRBV5-4	TRBJ1-1	15	NA	NA
TGTGCCAGCAGCCCCGAGGGGGGAGACTATGGCTACACCTTC	CASSPEGGDYGYTF	TRBV5-4	TRBJ1-2	14	NA	NA
TGTGCCAGCAGCTCTTGGGGGGGTTACGAGCAGTACTTC	CASSSWGGYEQYF	TRBV27	TRBJ2-7	13	NA	TRBD2
TGCGCCAGCAGCTTGGGGACAGGGCAATCGAACACTGAAGCTTTCTTT	CASSLGTGQSNTEAFF	TRBV5-1	TRBJ1-1	16	NA	TRBD1
TGTGCCAGCAGCTTAAGTGTTAGCGAGCAGTACTTC	CASSLSVSEQYF	TRBV7-2	TRBJ2-7	12	NA	NA
TGTGCCAGCAGCCTGGGACAGGGGGGTTACGAGCAGTACTTC	CASSLGQGGYEQYF	TRBV5-6	TRBJ2-7	14	NA	TRBD1
TGCGCCAGCAGCAAGATTCCGGGACAGCCGTATTCCTACGAGCAGTACTTC	CASSKIPGQPYSYEQYF	TRBV5-1	TRBJ2-7	17	NA	TRBD1
TGTGCCAGCAGCCCGAGAACTAGCGGGGGTTACCGATACGAGCAGTACTTC	CASSPRTSGGYRYEQYF	TRBV21-1	TRBJ2-7	17	NA	NA
TGTGCCAGCAGCTTACAAGGACCCCTAACGCGCGAGCAGTACTTC	CASSLQGPLTREQYF	TRBV7-9	TRBJ2-7	15	NA	NA
TGTGCCAGCAGCTTGGCGGGGTATGGCTACACCTTC	CASSLAGYGYTF	TRBV7-2	TRBJ1-2	12	NA	NA
TGTGCCAGCAGCTCGGAAGGCGGGGCATACAATGAGCAGTTCTTC	CASSSEGGAYNEQFF	TRBV5-4	TRBJ2-1	15	NA	NA
TGTGCCAGCAGCTCCTACAGGGAAACAACTGGAAACACCATATATTTT	CASSSYRETTGNTIYF	TRBV11-2	TRBJ1-3	16	NA	NA
TGCGCCAGCAGCTTGGGAGACGTCACACCAAACACTGAAGCTTTCTTT	CASSLGDVTPNTEAFF	TRBV5-1	TRBJ1-1	16	few	NA
TGTGCCAGCAGCTCCGGGACTAGCGGGAGGGGGACAGATACGCAGTATTTT	CASSSGTSGRGTDTQYF	TRBV7-9	TRBJ2-3	17	NA	TRBD2
TGTGCCAGCAGCGTAGGCGACATAGCGGGGACCCAGTACTTC	CASSVGDIAGTQYF	TRBV9	TRBJ2-5	14	once	TRBD2
TGTGCCAGCAGCTTACTAGGAGTGGATACGCAGTATTTT	CASSLLGVDTQYF	TRBV7-9	TRBJ2-3	13	NA	NA
TGTGCCAGTAAAAAGAGTGCGGCTAGCGGGGACTCCTACGAGCAGTACTTC	CASKKSAASGDSYEQYF	TRBV19	TRBJ2-7	17	NA	TRBD2
TGTGCCAGTAGTATAAGGACAGGGTTCACAGATACGCAGTATTTT	CASSIRTGFTDTQYF	TRBV19	TRBJ2-3	15	NA	TRBD1
TGTGCCAGCAGCTTGCTAGCGGGAAGCATCGAGACCCAGTACTTC	CASSLLAGSIETQYF	TRBV5-4	TRBJ2-5	15	NA	TRBD2
TGTGCCAGCAGTGGGGGGTCTGGGGCCAACGTCCTGACTTTC	CASSGGSGANVLTF	TRBV28	TRBJ2-6	14	NA	NA
TGTGCCAGCAGCGTAGAAATCGGAAAACTAGCGGGAGGCAATGAGCAGTTCTTC	CASSVEIGKLAGGNEQFF	TRBV9	TRBJ2-1	18	NA	TRBD2
TGTGCCAGCAGCTTAAGTCTAGCAGAGAGAGAGACCCAGTACTTC	CASSLSLAERETQYF	TRBV7-2	TRBJ2-5	15	NA	NA
TGCGCCAGCAGCAGGGACAACCAAGAGACCCAGTACTTC	CASSRDNQETQYF	TRBV5-1	TRBJ2-5	13	NA	NA
TGCGCCAGCAGCTCAGCAAACAGGGAAACCTACGAGCAGTACTTC	CASSSANRETYEQYF	TRBV5-1	TRBJ2-7	15	NA	NA
TGTGCCAGCAGCCAATCTTGGGTTAACACTGAAGCTTTCTTT	CASSQSWVNTEAFF	TRBV16	TRBJ1-1	14	NA	NA
TGCGCCAGCAGCTTGTGGCGGGGGGACTCTGGGGCCAACGTCCTGACTTTC	CASSLWRGDSGANVLTF	TRBV5-1	TRBJ2-6	17	NA	TRBD2
TGTGCCAGCAACGGTTTGACAGTTTATAGCAATCAGCCCCAGCATTTT	CASNGLTVYSNQPQHF	TRBV6-6	TRBJ1-5	16	NA	NA
TGTGCCAGCAGCTTAGATCGTCTGAGTGGCTACACCTTC	CASSLDRLSGYTF	TRBV11-2	TRBJ1-2	13	NA	NA
TGTGCCAGCAGCTTAGGCAGGACCTATGGCTACACCTTC	CASSLGRTYGYTF	TRBV11-2	TRBJ1-2	13	NA	NA
TGTGCCAGCTCACCACCGGGGAGCGGTGGGGCCAACGTCCTGACTTTC	CASSPPGSGGANVLTF	TRBV18	TRBJ2-6	16	NA	NA
TGTGCCATCAGTGAGTCGGGGCAGGGAACTGAAGCTTTCTTT	CAISESGQGTEAFF	TRBV10-3	TRBJ1-1	14	NA	NA
TGCGCCAGCAGCTTGGCCGACAGGGTGTATGGCTACACCTTC	CASSLADRVYGYTF	TRBV5-1	TRBJ1-2	14	NA	TRBD1
TGTGCCAGCGGATACAGGGTATCGTACGAGCAGTACTTC	CASGYRVSYEQYF	TRBV27	TRBJ2-7	13	NA	NA
TGCGCCAGCAGCCCCAGACTAGCGGGAGTGGGAAGCGCGAACACCGGGGAGCTGTTTTTT	CASSPRLAGVGSANTGELFF	TRBV4-3	TRBJ2-2	20	NA	TRBD2
TGTGCCAGCAGCTTAGTGCCTAGCTTTGATGAGCAGTTCTTC	CASSLVPSFDEQFF	TRBV7-6	TRBJ2-1	14	NA	NA
TGTGCCAGCAGTGGGTCTAGCCCGGTGACCGGGGAGCTGTTTTTT	CASSGSSPVTGELFF	TRBV2	TRBJ2-2	15	once	NA
TGTGCCATCACGTTCGGGGCAATGAACACTGAAGCTTTCTTT	CAITFGAMNTEAFF	TRBV6-1	TRBJ1-1	14	once	NA
TGCGCCAGCAGCCCAGGGACAGCTCAAGAGACCCAGTACTTC	CASSPGTAQETQYF	TRBV5-1	TRBJ2-5	14	NA	TRBD1
TGTGCCTGGAGCCCGAGGCGGCAGCCAAATGAAAAACTGTTTTTT	CAWSPRRQPNEKLFF	TRBV30	TRBJ1-4	15	NA	NA
TGTGCCAGCAGTTACTCGTCCCCAAAAGAGACCCAGTACTTC	CASSYSSPKETQYF	TRBV6-5	TRBJ2-5	14	NA	NA
TGTGCCAGCAGCCCCCGAAGGAGCGGGAGATATGGCGGGGAGCTGTTTTTT	CASSPRRSGRYGGELFF	TRBV9	TRBJ2-2	17	once	TRBD2
TGCGCCAGCAGCCAGACAGGGGGCGGCAAAAACATTCAGTACTTC	CASSQTGGGKNIQYF	TRBV5-1	TRBJ2-4	15	NA	TRBD1
TGCGCCAGCAGCGATCCTGGACTAGCGGGCAACAATGAGCAGTTCTTC	CASSDPGLAGNNEQFF	TRBV4-1	TRBJ2-1	16	NA	TRBD2
TGTGCCACCAGCAGATGGGCGGGCTCCTACGAGCAGTACTTC	CATSRWAGSYEQYF	TRBV15	TRBJ2-7	14	NA	NA
TGTGCCAGCAGCTTAACGGGGACGGGAGGCTACGAGCAGTACTTC	CASSLTGTGGYEQYF	TRBV7-8	TRBJ2-7	15	NA	TRBD2
TGTGCCAGCAGCATATCTAGATACCGAAAGGAGTTCTTC	CASSISRYRKEFF	TRBV21-1	TRBJ2-1	13	NA	NA
TGTGCCAGTAGTCCCTCATTGGACAGGGTCGAGCAGTACTTC	CASSPSLDRVEQYF	TRBV19	TRBJ2-7	14	NA	TRBD1
TGCGCCAGCAGCTTGGTGGGCACAGATACGCAGTATTTT	CASSLVGTDTQYF	TRBV5-1	TRBJ2-3	13	NA	NA
TGTGCCAGCAGTTACTGGACTAGCGCAGAAGAGACCCAGTACTTC	CASSYWTSAEETQYF	TRBV6-6	TRBJ2-5	15	NA	TRBD2
TGTGCCAGCTCACCAAGGCTTACAGATACGCAGTATTTT	CASSPRLTDTQYF	TRBV18	TRBJ2-3	13	NA	NA
TGTGCCAGCCGCGGACTAGCGGGTACAGATACGCAGTATTTT	CASRGLAGTDTQYF	TRBV6-5	TRBJ2-3	14	NA	TRBD2